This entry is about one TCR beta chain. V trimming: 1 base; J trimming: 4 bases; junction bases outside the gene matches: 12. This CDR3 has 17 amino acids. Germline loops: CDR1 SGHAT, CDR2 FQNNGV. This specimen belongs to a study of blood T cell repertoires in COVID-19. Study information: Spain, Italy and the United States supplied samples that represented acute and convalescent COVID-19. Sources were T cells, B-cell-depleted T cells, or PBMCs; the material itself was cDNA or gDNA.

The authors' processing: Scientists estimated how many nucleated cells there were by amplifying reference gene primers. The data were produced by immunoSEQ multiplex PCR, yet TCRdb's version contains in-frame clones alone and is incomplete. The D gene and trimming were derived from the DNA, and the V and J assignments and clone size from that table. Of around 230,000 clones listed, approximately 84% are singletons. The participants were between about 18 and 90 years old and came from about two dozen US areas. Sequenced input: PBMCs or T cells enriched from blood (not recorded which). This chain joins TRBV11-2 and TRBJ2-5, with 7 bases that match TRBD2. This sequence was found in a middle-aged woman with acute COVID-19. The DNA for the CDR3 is TGTGCCAGCAGCTTAGGAGTGGGCGGGAGTGGAGGAGAGACCCAGTACTTC. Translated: CASSLGVGGSGGETQYF.